This T cell receptor beta chain was captured by sequencing in a study of T cell responses to AZD1222 COVID-19 vaccine. The method was immunoSEQ multiplex PCR; TCRdb's version includes in-frame clones alone and lacks a portion of them. Of around 140,000 clones listed, 75% to 90% are singletons. Trimming removed 2 bases from V and 1 base from J, with 15 bases in between. The CDR3 contains 16 residues. In germline, CDR1 is MNHNY, CDR2 SVGAGI (reference sequence). This sequence originates from an adult in good health. The sequences come from peripheral blood, collected on day 0 of AZD1222 vaccination. The rearrangement links TRBV6-6 to TRBJ2-7, with a possible D match to TRBD1 (5 bases). The CDR3 here is CASSYPEGQGSYEQYF. CDR3 sequence (DNA): TGTGCCAGCAGTTACCCAGAAGGGCAGGGATCCTACGAGCAGTACTTC.